Sequencing of this T cell receptor (beta chain) was carried out in a study of cytomegalovirus exposure and HLA in healthy donors. This table comes from immunoSEQ multiplex PCR, and its TCRdb copy is limited to in-frame clones, with some not included. The repertoire holds approximately 54,000 clones, with roughly 87% as singletons. CDR3 size: 12 residues. Trimming pared 0 bases from V and 11 bases from J, leaving 8 bases between. The V gene's germline CDR1 is MNHEY and CDR2 SVGAGI. This TCR came from a young woman in good health and CMV-seropositive. The J gene is TRBJ1-5, the V gene TRBV6-5, with D perhaps matching TRBD1 (6 bases). The sequenced sample consisted of PBMCs. The DNA of the CDR3 is TGTGCCAGCAGTTACTCAGGGGGGGCCCAGCATTTT. Its translation: CASSYSGGAQHF.